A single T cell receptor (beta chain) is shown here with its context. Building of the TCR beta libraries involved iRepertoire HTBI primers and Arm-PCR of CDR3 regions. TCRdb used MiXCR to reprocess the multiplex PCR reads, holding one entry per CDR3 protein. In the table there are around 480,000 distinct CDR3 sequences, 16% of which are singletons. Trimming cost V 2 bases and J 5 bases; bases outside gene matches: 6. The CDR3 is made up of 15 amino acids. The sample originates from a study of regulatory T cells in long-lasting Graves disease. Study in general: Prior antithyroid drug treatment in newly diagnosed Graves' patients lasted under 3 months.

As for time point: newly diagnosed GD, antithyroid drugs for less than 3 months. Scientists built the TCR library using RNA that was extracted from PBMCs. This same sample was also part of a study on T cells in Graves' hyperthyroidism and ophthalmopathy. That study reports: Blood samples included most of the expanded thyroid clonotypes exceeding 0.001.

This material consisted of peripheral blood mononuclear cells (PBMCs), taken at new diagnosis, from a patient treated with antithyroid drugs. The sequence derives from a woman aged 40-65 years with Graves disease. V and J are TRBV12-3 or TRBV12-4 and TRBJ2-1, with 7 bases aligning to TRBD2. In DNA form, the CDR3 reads TGTGCCAGCAGTTTACAGTGGGGGGGGGACAATGAGCAGTTCTTC. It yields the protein CASSLQWGGDNEQFF.